This T cell receptor (beta chain) emerged from a study of vaccination and CD4 T cells after COVID-19. Overall study context: SARS-CoV-2, HCoV-NL63, HCoV-OC43 and HCoV-229E supplied the overlapping spike peptides used to stimulate cells.

This clonotype was recorded a few times. Its antigen is not identified. Trimming removed 2 bases at V and 10 bases at J, with 9 bases between. CDR1 is SGHVS, CDR2 FQNEAQ, per germline. The CDR3 runs 13 residues. The Oncomine TCR Beta short-read assay sequenced DNA from cultured CD4+ T cells. It was from cultured CD4+ T cells that genomic DNA was extracted. One entry per CDR3 protein, called by TCRdb with MiXCR from the PCR reads. The sample has about 7,400 distinct CDR3 sequences, 53% seen once. Documented treatment: roughly ten-day PBMC culture with coronavirus spike peptide pools or control peptides (ViraFEST assay). CD4+ T-cell collection from the unexposed donor predated the COVID-19 pandemic (2011-2018). ViraFEST grew antigen-specific T cells using peptide pools, then sequenced TCRs.

The sequence was collected from a human donor in good health. Sequenced: CD4+ T cells from blood, cultured in vitro. The chain employs TRBV7-8 and TRBJ1-6, with D unclear. The CDR3 DNA is TGTGCCAGCAGCTTATACAGTACCTCACCCCTCCACTTT. Amino acids: CASSLYSTSPLHF.